The T cell receptor beta chain under discussion was sequenced for a study of beta chain features in type 1 diabetes. Study-wide findings and caveats: For type 1 diabetes patients, VDJ junctions showed fewer insertions and more deletions.

A note on this clone: Its antigen is currently unknown.

cDNA synthesis used the whole RNA isolate, giving expressed TCRB sequences. TCRdb's copy holds only in-frame clones and misses some; the assay was immunoSEQ multiplex PCR. The data contain around 430,000 clones, 30% of them singletons. Each donor gave one heparinised blood draw averaging roughly 100 mL. Naive, central memory, regulatory and stem cell-like memory cells within the CD4+ compartment were sorted using CD45RO/CCR7/CD25/CD127/CD95/CD27. Germline CDR1 reads SGHNT; CDR2 reads YYREEE (reference sequence). Between the trimmed V and J ends, which lost 1 base and 1 base, there was a span of 12 bases. The CDR3 has 16 residues.

The sequence derives from a man aged 18 to 35 in good health. This chain uses TRBV5-4 with TRBJ2-1; possibly TRBD1 for D (5 bases). Sequencing was performed on naive CD4+ T cells from blood. The CDR3 spells CASSLNLGQSYNEQFF. The CDR3 DNA follows: TGTGCCAGCAGCTTGAATCTGGGGCAATCCTACAATGAGCAGTTCTTC.